A single sample is the source of the 27 T cell receptor beta chains below, sequenced in a study of beta chain features in type 1 diabetes. Study findings and constraints: There was a moderate but significant shortening of TCRB CDR3s in all four CD4+ subsets of Type 1 diabetes patients.

The antigens of these receptors remain unknown. Every bit of the isolated RNA underwent reverse transcription, so sequencing read expressed TCRB transcripts. The repertoire was sequenced with immunoSEQ multiplex PCR; TCRdb's copy has only in-frame clones and lacks some. Of some 290,000 clones in the sample, roughly an eighth were seen once. The sequenced sample was naive CD4+ T cells from blood. The receptors derive from a young man with type 1 diabetes.

This clone was counted between two and nine times. The chain links TRBV29-1 to TRBJ1-2, with D tentatively TRBD1 (6 bases). Germline assignment: CDR1 SQVTM and CDR2 ANQGSEA. Trimming left V 6 bases short and J 0 bases short, with 14 bases between. The CDR3 spans 14 residues. The CDR3 DNA follows: TGCAGCGTGACAAGGGGGGGAGCTAACTATGGCTACACCTTC. It is translated as CSVTRGGANYGYTF.

This chain uses TRBV15 with TRBJ1-4, with unresolved D. Trimming left V 1 base short and J 7 bases short, with 7 bases between. The V gene's germline CDR1 is LNHNV and CDR2 YYDKDF (reference sequence). The CDR3 covers 13 residues. This chain's CDR3 is CATSRAVTEKLFF. CDR3 nucleotides: TGTGCCACCAGCAGAGCAGTTACTGAAAAACTGTTTTTT.

In its sample, this clone was seen a few times. The J gene is TRBJ1-5, the V gene TRBV6-1; TRBD1 matches 7 bases. The germline CDR1 and CDR2 sequences are MNHNS and SASEGT. CDR3 size: 15 residues. V shed 7 bases, J shed 5 bases, and the junction held 11 bases outside the gene matches. CDR3 sequence reads: CASKVERQGYQPQHF. CDR3 DNA: TGTGCCAGCAAAGTGGAACGACAGGGCTATCAGCCCCAGCATTTT.

The rearrangement joins TRBV10-3 to TRBJ2-6; D unclear. Trimming removed 2 bases from V and 1 base from J, with 9 bases in between. Germline V gene sequence: CDR1 ENHRY, CDR2 SYGVKD. The CDR3 extends over 16 amino acids. CDR3 region: CAISEVPESGANVLTF. The DNA for the CDR3 is TGTGCCATCAGTGAGGTTCCCGAGTCTGGGGCCAACGTCCTGACTTTC.

This clone was counted a few times. The chain employs TRBV7-3 and TRBJ2-4; D is unresolved. Between the trimmed V and J ends, which lost 2 bases and 0 bases, there was a span of 11 bases. CDR3 length: 16 amino acids. CDR1 and CDR2 (germline): SGHTA, FQGTGA. Here the CDR3 DNA reads TGTGCCAGCAGCTTATCGGGTGGTATAGCCAAAAACATTCAGTACTTC. The encoded protein is CASSLSGGIAKNIQYF. Variable domain in full (rest from reference TRBV7-3 and TRBJ2-4): GAGVSQTPSNKVTEKGKYVELRCDPISGHTALYWYRQSLGQGPEFLIYFQGTGAADDSGLPNDRFFAVRPEGSVSTLKIQRTERGDSAVYLCASSLSGGIAKNIQYFGAGTRLSVL.

The chain is built from TRBV28 and TRBJ1-5; D is possibly TRBD1 (6 bases). V shed 6 bases and J shed 0 bases, with 18 bases lying between them. The CDR3 runs 17 residues. In germline, CDR1 is MDHEN, CDR2 SYDVKM. As DNA, the CDR3 is TGTGCCAGCAGCTCAGGACAGTTTACGCATAGCAATCAGCCCCAGCATTTT. Translated, it gives CASSSGQFTHSNQPQHF.

The rearrangement uses TRBV6-5 and TRBJ2-1; TRBD2 agrees at 7 bases. CDR1 is MNHEY, CDR2 SVGAGI, per germline. The CDR3 spans 12 residues. V shed 7 bases, J shed 10 bases, and the junction held 7 bases outside the gene matches. This chain's CDR3 is CASTSSGLEQFF. CDR3 DNA: TGTGCCAGCACCTCCTCGGGACTAGAGCAGTTCTTC.

The table lists this clone with a few counts. The chain has TRBV6-5 and TRBJ1-5; no firm D call. The CDR3 loop spans 13 amino acids. V was clipped by 6 bases and J by 3 bases, with 9 bases between them. Germline CDR1 and CDR2: MNHEY and SVGAGI. The CDR3: CASSGGNNQPQHF. The CDR3 DNA reads as TGTGCCAGCAGCGGCGGAAACAATCAGCCCCAGCATTTT.

In its sample, this clone was seen a few times. This CDR3 is also generated by other DNA sequences in the sample. The chain combines TRBV11-2 with TRBJ2-5; the D is unclear. The CDR3 sequence is 11 residues long. V lost 2 bases and J lost 5, with 3 bases in between. Germline V gene lookup returns CDR1 SGHAT and CDR2 FQNNGV. The DNA of the CDR3 is TGTGCCAGCAGCTTACGGGAGACCCAGTACTTC. As protein: CASSLRETQYF. Variable domain in full (rest from reference TRBV11-2 and TRBJ2-5): EAGVAQSPRYKIIEKRQSVAFWCNPISGHATLYWYQQILGQGPKLLIQFQNNGVVDDSQLPKDRFSAERLKGVDSTLKIQPAKLEDSAVYLCASSLRETQYFGPGTRLLVL.

V gene TRBV14 combines with J gene TRBJ2-1; 8 positions match TRBD1. From germline, CDR1 is SGHDN and CDR2 FVKESK. This CDR3 has 15 amino acids. Germline trimming cut 6 bases from V and 11 bases from J; bases unmatched to any gene: 15. The CDR3 sequence is CASSPPGQAAFQQFF. In nucleotides, the CDR3 is TGTGCCAGCAGTCCTCCGGGACAGGCGGCCTTCCAGCAGTTCTTC.

The chain has TRBV12-5 and TRBJ2-1; D may be TRBD2 (7 bases). This CDR3 comprises 17 residues. CDR1 is LGHNT, CDR2 FRNRAP, per germline. Trimming left V 0 bases short and J 6 bases short, with 18 bases between. CDR3 nucleotide sequence: TGTGCTAGTGGTTTGGTACAGGGAGGGGTTAGCGGCAATGAGCAGTTCTTC. Amino acid sequence: CASGLVQGGVSGNEQFF.

CDR3 coding DNA: TGTGCTGCTATTTGGCAGGGCAGCACAGATACGCAGTATTTT. Its translation is CAAIWQGSTDTQYF. The V and J genes are TRBV2 and TRBJ2-3, with D possibly being TRBD1 (5 bases). In germline, CDR1 is SNHLY, CDR2 FYNNEI. This CDR3 has 14 residues.

Only a few counts were recorded for this clone. The rearrangement uses TRBV9 and TRBJ2-1, with TRBD2 matching 12 bases. The ends lost 3 bases at V and 4 bases at J; junction bases unmatched: 5. The CDR3 consists of 16 residues. In germline, CDR1 is SGDLS, CDR2 YYNGEE. The CDR3 nucleotides read TGTGCCAGCAGCGCCCTAGCGGGAGGGGGATACAATGAGCAGTTCTTC. As protein: CASSALAGGGYNEQFF.

CDR3 nucleotide sequence: TGTGCCAGCAGCGTAGGAACGAGTAGCGGGAGTTTCCACGAGCAGTACTTC. This encodes CASSVGTSSGSFHEQYF. This rearrangement joins TRBV9 to TRBJ2-7; 9 nucleotides align to TRBD2. Losses at the gene ends were 0 bases for V and 5 bases for J; bases not matched to a gene: 12. Per germline, CDR1 SGDLS and CDR2 YYNGEE. The CDR3 runs 17 residues.

This rearrangement joins TRBV9 to TRBJ2-2; 11 nucleotides align to TRBD2. Trimming removed 4 bases from V and 3 bases from J; junction bases left unmatched: 5. Germline V gene sequence: CDR1 SGDLS, CDR2 YYNGEE. CDR3 length: 16 residues. The CDR3 loop reads CASSPGTSGYTGELFF. CDR3 nucleotides: TGTGCCAGCAGCCCCGGGACTAGCGGATACACCGGGGAGCTGTTTTTT.

V usage is TRBV5-4 and J usage is TRBJ2-1, with 7 bases fitting TRBD1. V lost 0 bases and J lost 1; bases outside the gene matches: 4. CDR1 and CDR2 from the germline V gene are SGHNT and YYREEE (reference sequence). The CDR3 loop spans 16 amino acids. The CDR3 region is CASSLGGGLSYNEQFF. CDR3 in DNA: TGTGCCAGCAGCTTGGGAGGGGGCCTATCCTACAATGAGCAGTTCTTC.

The chain's CDR3 is CASSLLAGENEQFF. The CDR3 nucleotides are TGCGCCAGCAGCTTACTAGCGGGAGAAAATGAGCAGTTCTTC. The chain uses TRBV5-1 and TRBJ2-1, with 11 bases matching TRBD2. The trim removed 2 bases at V and 7 bases at J, leaving 2 bases unmatched. Germline V gene lookup returns CDR1 SGHRS and CDR2 YFSETQ. The CDR3 consists of 14 residues.

In nucleotides, the CDR3 is TGTGCCAGCAGAGTAGGACAGGGGAGAACTGAAGCTTTCTTT. Encoded protein: CASRVGQGRTEAFF. V gene TRBV7-9 combines with J gene TRBJ1-1; 9 bases are a match to TRBD1. This CDR3 spans 14 amino acids. The trim removed 6 bases at V and 5 bases at J, leaving 7 bases unmatched. The germline V gene has CDR1 SEHNR and CDR2 FQNEAQ (reference sequence).

This clone was counted between two and nine times. The J gene is TRBJ1-1, the V gene TRBV28; a weak D match, TRBD1 (5 bases). The CDR3 extends over 13 amino acids. The V end lost 7 bases, the J end lost 3 bases, and 12 bases lay between the germline ends. Germline CDR1 MDHEN, CDR2 SYDVKM. The CDR3 is CASTVGGYTEAFF. Here the CDR3 DNA reads TGTGCCAGCACCGTGGGGGGGTACACTGAAGCTTTCTTT.

The CDR3 here is CASSNRVFGYTF. The CDR3 DNA sequence: TGTGCCAGCAGCAACAGGGTCTTCGGCTACACCTTC. The chain joins TRBV7-2 to TRBJ1-2; a possible D gene is TRBD1 (6 bases). CDR1 is SGHTA, CDR2 FQGNSA, per germline. The CDR3 is made up of 12 amino acids. V lost 5 bases to trimming and J lost 8 bases, with 12 bases between them. Variable domain in full (rest from reference TRBV7-2 and TRBJ1-2): GAGVSQSPSNKVTEKGKDVELRCDPISGHTALYWYRQSLGQGLEFLIYFQGNSAPDKSGLPSDRFSAERTGGSVSTLTIQRTQQEDSAVYLCASSNRVFGYTFGSGTRLTVV.

This clone was picked up a small number of times. The chain couples TRBV18 to TRBJ2-7, with D tentatively TRBD1 (6 bases). The germline V gene has CDR1 KGHSH and CDR2 LQKENI. The CDR3 sequence is 16 residues long. Trimming removed 3 bases at V and 5 bases at J, with 20 bases between. The CDR3 DNA reads TGTGCCAGCTCACCGCGTACTGTCCAGGGGAGCCACGAGCAGTACTTC. It encodes CASSPRTVQGSHEQYF.

The chain has TRBV5-1 and TRBJ2-1; TRBD2 matches at 14 bases. Germline values: CDR1 SGHRS, CDR2 YFSETQ. V gave up 4 bases and J gave up 5 bases; unmatched junction bases: 5. CDR3 length equals 16 residues. CDR3 in amino acids: CASSLRLAGGNNEQFF. The DNA for the CDR3 is TGCGCCAGCAGCCTGCGACTAGCGGGAGGGAACAATGAGCAGTTCTTC.

The chain has TRBV4-2 and TRBJ1-1; D remains ambiguous. Trimming stripped 4 bases from V and 5 bases from J, with 11 bases between. This CDR3 has 13 amino acids. Germline-derived CDR1 and CDR2 are LGHNA and YNFKEQ. The CDR3: CASSPGRGTEAFF. CDR3 coding DNA: TGTGCCAGCAGCCCAGGTCGCGGGACTGAAGCTTTCTTT.

This chain connects TRBV2 to TRBJ1-4; possible D gene TRBD1, 5 bases. The CDR3 consists of 14 residues. Trimming pared 4 bases from V and 6 bases from J, leaving 12 bases between. Germline V gene sequence: CDR1 SNHLY, CDR2 FYNNEI. This chain's CDR3 is CASSGSRADEKLFF. CDR3 sequence (DNA): TGTGCCAGCAGTGGCTCCAGGGCGGATGAAAAACTGTTTTTT.

This clone was seen more than once but under ten times. This chain connects TRBV7-9 to TRBJ2-7; 12 nucleotides match TRBD2. The V segment lost 5 bases and the J segment 3 bases; nucleotides outside the gene matches: 8. The CDR3 consists of 16 residues. Germline V lookup: CDR1 SEHNR, CDR2 FQNEAQ (reference sequence). The CDR3 protein is CASSLGLAGGIYEQYF. In DNA, the CDR3 is TGTGCCAGCAGCCTGGGACTAGCGGGTGGAATCTACGAGCAGTACTTC.

This clone has only a few counts. The chain uses TRBV6-5 and TRBJ2-7; TRBD2 is a possible D gene (6 bases). V was shortened by 5 bases and J by 3 bases, with 14 bases between the two germline ends. This CDR3 is built from 14 residues. Germline-derived CDR1 and CDR2 are MNHEY and SVGAGI. The chain's CDR3 is CASSPQSGSYEQYF. DNA of the CDR3: TGTGCCAGCAGTCCACAATCCGGGAGCTACGAGCAGTACTTC.

This clone was found a few times. This chain links TRBV7-2 with TRBJ2-5, with 12 bases lining up with TRBD2. Per germline, CDR1 SGHTA and CDR2 FQGNSA. The V segment lost 3 bases and the J segment 5 bases; nucleotides outside the gene matches: 7. The CDR3 has 16 amino acids. CDR3 protein: CASSFSSGRARETQYF. CDR3 nucleotide sequence: TGTGCCAGCAGCTTTTCTAGCGGGAGGGCCCGGGAGACCCAGTACTTC.